The sample holds many counts of the clone carrying this T cell receptor beta chain. Each CDR3 protein gets one entry after TCRdb re-called the PCR reads with MiXCR. The sample contains about 14,000 distinct CDR3 sequences, 46% of which appear only once. The sample originates from a study of tumor-infiltrating lymphocytes in oesophageal squamous cell carcinoma. The CDR3 sequence is 16 residues long. Per the germline V gene, CDR1 is MNHNS and CDR2 is SASEGT. Trimming cost V 5 bases and J 4 bases; bases outside gene matches: 8. The J gene is TRBJ2-2, the V gene TRBV6-1, with 9 bases aligning to TRBD1. Sequencing was carried out using blood. The sequence came from a male donor with esophageal squamous cell carcinoma. CDR3 protein: CASSLAGTGTTGELFF. CDR3 bases: TGTGCCAGCAGTCTGGCCGGGACAGGGACCACCGGGGAGCTGTTTTTT.